The sequence of this T cell receptor (beta chain) was determined in a study of control samples from healthy donors and cancer patients. V shed 0 bases and J shed 3 bases, with 14 bases lying between them. The length of the CDR3 is 16 residues. Germline V gene data show CDR1 as MNHEY and CDR2 as SMNVEV (reference sequence). Some clones are missing from TCRdb's copy, which holds only in-frame ones; the method was immunoSEQ multiplex PCR. The repertoire consists of 100,000 to 150,000 clones, with roughly 89% occurring once and the leading ten covering less than 7%. The source is a man between 18 and 29 years old in good health. Source material: blood. The chain carries TRBV27 and TRBJ1-2; tentatively, D is TRBD1 (6 bases). The CDR3 here is CASSLSPLQGYYGYTF. The CDR3 nucleotides read TGTGCCAGCAGTTTATCCCCCTTACAGGGCTACTATGGCTACACCTTC.